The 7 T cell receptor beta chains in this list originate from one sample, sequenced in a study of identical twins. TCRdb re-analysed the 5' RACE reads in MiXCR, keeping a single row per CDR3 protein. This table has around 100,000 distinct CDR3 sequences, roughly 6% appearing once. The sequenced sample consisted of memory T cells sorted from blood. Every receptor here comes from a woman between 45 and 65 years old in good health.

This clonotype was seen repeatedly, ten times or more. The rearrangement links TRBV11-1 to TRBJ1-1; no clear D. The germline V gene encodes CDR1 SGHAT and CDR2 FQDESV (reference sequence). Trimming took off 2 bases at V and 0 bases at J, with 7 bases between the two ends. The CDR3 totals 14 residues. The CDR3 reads CASSLRDLNTEAFF. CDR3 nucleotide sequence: TGTGCCAGCAGCTTAAGAGACCTGAACACTGAAGCTTTCTTT.

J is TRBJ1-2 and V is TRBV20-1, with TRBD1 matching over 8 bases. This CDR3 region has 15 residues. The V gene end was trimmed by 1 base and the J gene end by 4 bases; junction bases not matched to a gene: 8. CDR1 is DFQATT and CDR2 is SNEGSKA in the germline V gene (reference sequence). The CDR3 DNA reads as TGCAGTGCTAGAGCCCCGGACAGGGCCCTCTATGGCTACACCTTC. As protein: CSARAPDRALYGYTF.

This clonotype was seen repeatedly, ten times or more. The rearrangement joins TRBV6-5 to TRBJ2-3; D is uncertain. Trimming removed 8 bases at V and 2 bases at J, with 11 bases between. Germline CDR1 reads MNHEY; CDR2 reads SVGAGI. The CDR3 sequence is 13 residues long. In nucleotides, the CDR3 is TGTGCCAGCTCCCGCACCTACACAGATACGCAGTATTTT. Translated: CASSRTYTDTQYF.

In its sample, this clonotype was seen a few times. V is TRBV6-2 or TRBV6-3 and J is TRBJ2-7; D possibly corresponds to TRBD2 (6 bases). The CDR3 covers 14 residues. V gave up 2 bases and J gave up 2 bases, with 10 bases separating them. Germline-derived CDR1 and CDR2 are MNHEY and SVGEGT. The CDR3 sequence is CASSYPGRPYEQYF. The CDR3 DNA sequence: TGTGCCAGCAGTTACCCCGGGAGACCCTACGAGCAGTACTTC.

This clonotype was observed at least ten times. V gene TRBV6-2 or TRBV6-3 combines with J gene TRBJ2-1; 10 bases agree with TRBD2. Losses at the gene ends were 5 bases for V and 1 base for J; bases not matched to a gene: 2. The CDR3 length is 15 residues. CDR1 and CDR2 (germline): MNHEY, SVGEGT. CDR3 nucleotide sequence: TGTGCCAGCAGTGAAGCGGGAGGGTCCTACAATGAGCAGTTCTTC. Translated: CASSEAGGSYNEQFF.

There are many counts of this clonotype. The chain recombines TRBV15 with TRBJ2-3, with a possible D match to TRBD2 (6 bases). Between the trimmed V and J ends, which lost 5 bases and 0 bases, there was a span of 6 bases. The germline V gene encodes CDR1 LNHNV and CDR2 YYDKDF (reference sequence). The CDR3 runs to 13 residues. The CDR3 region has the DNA TGTGCCACCAGCGCGGGGAGCACAGATACGCAGTATTTT. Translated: CATSAGSTDTQYF.

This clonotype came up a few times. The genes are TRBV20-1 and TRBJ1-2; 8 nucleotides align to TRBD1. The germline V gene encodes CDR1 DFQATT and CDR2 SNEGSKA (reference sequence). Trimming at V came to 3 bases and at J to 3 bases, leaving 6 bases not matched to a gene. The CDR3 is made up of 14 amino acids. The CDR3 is CSARTGDAHYGYTF. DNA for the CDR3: TGCAGTGCTAGGACAGGGGACGCCCACTATGGCTACACCTTC.